This entry features one TCR beta chain sequence. Many counts were recorded for this clonotype. The antigen it binds to is not known. No base quality information exists; no much larger clone differs at one position. The library was prepared using multiplex PCR. The sample was run on an Illumina HiSeq 2500. Following protocols modified from ARM-PCR, the researchers constructed TCRbeta libraries through three rounds of nested PCR with primers (Table S4). PCR products of 200-500 bp were gel-excised and purified with the QIAquick gel extraction kit before sequencing. On the authors' methods: Trimmomatic was used to clean the reads, FLASH was used to merge the reads into complete CDR3 sequences, and MiTCR was used to assign the reads to V(D)J germline segments. VDJtools was used to compute clonal diversity as the inverse Simpson's index. In-frame sequences lacking a premature stop codon were counted as productive reads. TCRdb handled the public reads itself, with Q25 trimming in fastp and clone calling in MiXCR, and kept productive beta chains. Entries are consolidated by CDR3 protein sequence, retaining the most common genes and DNA. Here the V and J calls rest on TCRdb's processing, not on the authors' analysis. Across this sample there are 130,000 or so distinct CDR3 sequences, with 66% seen only once. The biggest ten clones account for around 13% of the sample.

RNA was extracted from bulk unsorted tissue and checked for quality with a NanoDrop ND-1000 and an Agilent 2100. Newly diagnosed lung cancer patients without prior chemotherapy who had been admitted for thoracic surgery in China between August and November 2014 were enrolled as donors. Anyone who had undergone radiotherapy or chemotherapy before, or who had another cancer at the same time, was left out of the study. Surgical tissue pieces of about 1-2.3 cm3 were preserved in RNAlater solution and were kept at -80 degrees C until use. This sample was included in a study of tumor and adjacent non-tumor tissue in lung cancer (dated by TCRdb to 2017 to 2018). About the study as a whole: Of the cohort, around eleven patients had adenocarcinoma, 2 had squamous cell carcinoma and 1 had small cell lung cancer. The roughly 15 enrolled patients, of whom around 10 were men and 5 were women, were aged roughly 30 to 76 years and were diagnosed with TNM stage I to III disease. Sequencing generated a total of approximately 130 million productive TCRbeta reads, averaging roughly 4.3 million reads per sample. The study compared bulk TCRbeta repertoires between lung tumor tissue and matched distant non-tumor lung tissue from over 12 lung cancer patients. TCRbeta CDR3 sequencing was performed on around 30 paired specimens, with one tumor sample and one normal lung sample collected per patient.

Unmatched junction bases come to 3, with V trimmed by 0 bases and J by 3 bases. The CDR3 starts with the cysteine, ends with the phenylalanine, and has 15 residues. The read is trimmed to its CDR3 DNA, 45 bases read in frame from base 1. Reading the germline V gene (reference sequence) gives CDR1 SGHNT and CDR2 YYREEE. What the work shows at the level of the full study, not this receptor alone: Tumor tissue showed significantly greater TCR diversity (inverse Simpson) than normal lung tissue (431.37 vs 166.20, P = 0.0075, Mann-Whitney U test). In normal lung, the top 100 clones accounted for a significantly larger cumulative share of the repertoire than in tumor tissue. Neither the sequencing platform nor unique molecular identifiers are named or mentioned anywhere in the methods. Only around 15 patients were included in the cohort, and the need for larger samples and more detailed clinical data was noted by the authors. TCR diversity was significantly higher in younger patients, and higher tumor TCR diversity was associated with shorter overall and disease-free survival. Peripheral blood was not sequenced, so blood TCRbeta repertoires in these lung cancer patients were not examined.

The sample taken for sequencing was lung tumor tissue. The receptor's source is a man younger than 45 with non-small cell lung cancer. The V and J genes are TRBV5-4 and TRBJ2-5, with 9 bases matching TRBD2. The bases are TGTGCCAGCAGCTTGGCTTTAGCGGGGGAAGAGACCCAGTACTTC. Its amino acids are CASSLALAGEETQYF.